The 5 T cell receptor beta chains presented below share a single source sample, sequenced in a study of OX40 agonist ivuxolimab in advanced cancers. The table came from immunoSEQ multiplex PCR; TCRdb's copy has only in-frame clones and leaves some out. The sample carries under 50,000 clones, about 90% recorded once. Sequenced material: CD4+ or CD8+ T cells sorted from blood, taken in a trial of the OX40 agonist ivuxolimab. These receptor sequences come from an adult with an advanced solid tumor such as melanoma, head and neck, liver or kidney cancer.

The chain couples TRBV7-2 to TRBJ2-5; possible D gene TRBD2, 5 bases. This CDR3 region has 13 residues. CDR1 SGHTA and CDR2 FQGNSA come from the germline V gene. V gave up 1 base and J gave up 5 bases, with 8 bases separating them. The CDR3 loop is CASSLETGETQYF. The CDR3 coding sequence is TGTGCCAGCAGCTTAGAAACGGGGGAGACCCAGTACTTC.

DNA of the CDR3: TGTGCCACGACACTCGGGATGAGCTCCTATAATTCACCCCTCCACTTT. Translation: CATTLGMSSYNSPLHF. This chain uses TRBV2 with TRBJ1-6; no firm D call. Between the trimmed V and J ends, which lost 10 bases and 0 bases, there was a span of 16 bases. The CDR3 covers 16 residues. Per the germline V gene, CDR1 is SNHLY and CDR2 is FYNNEI.

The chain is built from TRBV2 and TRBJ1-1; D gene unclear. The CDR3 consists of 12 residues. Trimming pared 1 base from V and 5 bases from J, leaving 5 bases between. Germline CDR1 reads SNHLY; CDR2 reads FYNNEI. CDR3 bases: TGTGCCAGCAGTGAAGGTAGGACTGAAGCTTTCTTT. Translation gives CASSEGRTEAFF.

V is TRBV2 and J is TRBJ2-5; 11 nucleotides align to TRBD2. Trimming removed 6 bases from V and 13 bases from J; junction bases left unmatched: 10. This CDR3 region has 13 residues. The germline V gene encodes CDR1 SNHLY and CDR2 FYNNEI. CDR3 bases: TGTGCCAGCAGGACTAGCGGGGCCTCTGCGCGGTACTTC. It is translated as CASRTSGASARYF.

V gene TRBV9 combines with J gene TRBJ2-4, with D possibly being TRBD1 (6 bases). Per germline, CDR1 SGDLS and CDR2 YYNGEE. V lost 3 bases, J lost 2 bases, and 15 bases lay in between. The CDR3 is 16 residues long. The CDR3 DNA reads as TGTGCCAGCAGCGAACAGGGCCTCGGGACCAAAAACATTCAGTACTTC. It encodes CASSEQGLGTKNIQYF.